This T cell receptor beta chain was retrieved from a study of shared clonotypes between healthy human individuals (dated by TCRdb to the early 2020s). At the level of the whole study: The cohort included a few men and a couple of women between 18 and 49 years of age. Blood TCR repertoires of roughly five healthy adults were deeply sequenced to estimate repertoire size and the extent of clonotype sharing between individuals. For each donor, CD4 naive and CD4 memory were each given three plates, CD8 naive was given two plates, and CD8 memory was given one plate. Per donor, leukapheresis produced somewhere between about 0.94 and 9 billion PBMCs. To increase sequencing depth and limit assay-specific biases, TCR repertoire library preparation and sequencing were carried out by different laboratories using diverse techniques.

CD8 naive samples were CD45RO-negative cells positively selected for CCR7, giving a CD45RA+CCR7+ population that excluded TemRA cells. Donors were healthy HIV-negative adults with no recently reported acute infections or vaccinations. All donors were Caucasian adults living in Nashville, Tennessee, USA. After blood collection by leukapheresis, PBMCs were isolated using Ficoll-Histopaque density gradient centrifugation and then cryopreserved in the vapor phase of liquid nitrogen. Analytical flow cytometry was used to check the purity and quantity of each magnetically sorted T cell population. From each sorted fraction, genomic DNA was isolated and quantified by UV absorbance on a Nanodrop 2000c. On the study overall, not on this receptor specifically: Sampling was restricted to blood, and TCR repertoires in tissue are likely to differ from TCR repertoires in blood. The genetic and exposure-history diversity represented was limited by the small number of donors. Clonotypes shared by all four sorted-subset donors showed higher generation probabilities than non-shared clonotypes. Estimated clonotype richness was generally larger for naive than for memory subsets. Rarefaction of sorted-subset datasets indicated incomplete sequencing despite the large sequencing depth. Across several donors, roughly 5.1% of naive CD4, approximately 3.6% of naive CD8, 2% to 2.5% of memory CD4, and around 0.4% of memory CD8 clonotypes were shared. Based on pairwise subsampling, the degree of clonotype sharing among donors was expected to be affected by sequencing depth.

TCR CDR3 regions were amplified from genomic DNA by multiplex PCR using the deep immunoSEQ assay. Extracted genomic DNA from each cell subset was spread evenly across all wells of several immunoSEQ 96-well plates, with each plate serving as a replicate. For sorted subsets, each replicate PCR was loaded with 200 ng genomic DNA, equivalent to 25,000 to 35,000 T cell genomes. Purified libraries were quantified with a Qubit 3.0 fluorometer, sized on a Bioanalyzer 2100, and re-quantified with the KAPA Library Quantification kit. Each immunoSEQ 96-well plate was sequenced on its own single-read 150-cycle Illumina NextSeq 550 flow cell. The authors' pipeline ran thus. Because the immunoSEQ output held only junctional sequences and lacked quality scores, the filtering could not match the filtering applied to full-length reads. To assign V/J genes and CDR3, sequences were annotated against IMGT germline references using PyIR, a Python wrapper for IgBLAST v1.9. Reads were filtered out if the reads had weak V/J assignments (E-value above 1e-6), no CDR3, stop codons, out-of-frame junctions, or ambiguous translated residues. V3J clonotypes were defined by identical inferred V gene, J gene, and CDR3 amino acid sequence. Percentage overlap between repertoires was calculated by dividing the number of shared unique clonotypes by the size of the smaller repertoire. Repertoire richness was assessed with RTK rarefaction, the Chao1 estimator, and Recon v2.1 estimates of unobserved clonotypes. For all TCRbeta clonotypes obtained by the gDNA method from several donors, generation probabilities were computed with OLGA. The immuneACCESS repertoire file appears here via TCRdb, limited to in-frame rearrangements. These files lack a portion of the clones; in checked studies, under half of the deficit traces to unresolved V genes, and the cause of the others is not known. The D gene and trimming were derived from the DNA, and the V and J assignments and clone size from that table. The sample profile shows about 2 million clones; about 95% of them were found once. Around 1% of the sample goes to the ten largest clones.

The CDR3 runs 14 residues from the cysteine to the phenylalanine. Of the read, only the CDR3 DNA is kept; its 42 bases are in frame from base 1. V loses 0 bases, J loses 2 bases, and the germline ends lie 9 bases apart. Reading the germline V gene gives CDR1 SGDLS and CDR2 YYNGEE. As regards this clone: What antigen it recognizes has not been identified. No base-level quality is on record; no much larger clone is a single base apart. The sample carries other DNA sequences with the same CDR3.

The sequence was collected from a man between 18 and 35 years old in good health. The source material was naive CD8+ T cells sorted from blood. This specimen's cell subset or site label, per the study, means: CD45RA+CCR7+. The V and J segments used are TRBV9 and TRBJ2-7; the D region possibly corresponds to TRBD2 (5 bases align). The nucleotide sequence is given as TGTGCCAGCAGCGTAGGAGGAGGAACCTACGAGCAGTACTTC. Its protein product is CASSVGGGTYEQYF.